Listed here are 32 T cell receptor beta chains from one sample, sequenced in a study of T cells in women clearing cervical HPV infection (dated by TCRdb to 2016 to 2019). The receptor library was made with the immunoSEQ multiplex PCR assay. TCRdb's version of the immuneACCESS table is confined to in-frame rearrangements and falls short of the full clone set. An unresolved V gene accounts for under half of the shortfall where checked; the remainder is of unknown origin. The sample's table lists a count of 30,000 to 40,000 clones. The biggest ten clones account for 6% to 8% of the sample. Sample: blood buffy coat. These receptors all come from a woman between 18 and 70 years old with a cervical HPV16 infection that either progressed to CIN3+ or cleared (not recorded which).

In the case of this clone: The read gets to within 3 residues of the CDR3 end, and the germline J gene fills in the rest. The chain is built from TRBV7-3 and TRBJ2-7, with 8 bases that match TRBD2. The V and J ends lost 5 bases and 2 bases, in that order; junction bases with no gene match: 11. Germline CDR1 SGHTA, CDR2 FQGTGA. This CDR3 comprises 16 residues. This CDR3 is CASSPGGSGVPYEQYF. The CDR3 DNA, read in part, is TGTGCCAGCAGCCCCGGTGGTAGCGGGGTCCCCTACGAG.

The CDR3 loop reads CASSEEAAANTGELFF. The sequenced CDR3 bases are TGTGCCAGCAGTGAAGAAGCGGCCGCGAACACCGGGGAG. The chain is built from TRBV6-1 and TRBJ2-2; perhaps TRBD2 as D (5 bases). The read terminates 3 residues ahead of where the CDR3 ends, so the germline J gene completes it. The germline V gene has CDR1 MNHNS and CDR2 SASEGT. V lost 1 base to trimming and J lost 0 bases, with 9 bases between them. The CDR3 is 16 amino acids.

With regard to this clone: The CDR3 end lies 3 residues beyond the end of the read and is filled in from the germline J gene. The V call is TRBV19, the J call TRBJ2-7, with 8 nucleotides matching TRBD1. The CDR3 is 15 amino acids. Germline V gene data show CDR1 as LNHDA and CDR2 as SQIVND (reference sequence). The V gene end was trimmed by 6 bases and the J gene end by 3 bases; junction bases not matched to a gene: 10. The CDR3 DNA, read in part, is TGTGCCAGTAGATTACACGGGACAGGTCTCTACGAG. Amino acids: CASRLHGTGLYE. Given in full, the CDR3 is CASRLHGTGLYEQYF.

In the case of this clone: The missing CDR3 end, 3 residues past where the read stops, is filled in from the germline J gene. This chain joins TRBV5-6 and TRBJ1-4; D ambiguous. V was pared by 1 base and J by 0 bases, with 4 bases between. The CDR3 is made up of 14 amino acids. The germline CDR1 and CDR2 sequences are SGHDT and YYEEEE. The CDR3 DNA, read in part, is TGTGCCAGCAGCTTGCTAGCAACTAATGAAAAA. This gives the protein CASSLLATNEK. In full, the CDR3 reads CASSLLATNEKLFF.

Regarding this clone: At one end, the junction sequence differs from germline, possibly due to a read error. The CDR3 end is not reached by the read, which stops 3 residues before it; the germline J gene fills it in. Other DNA sequences of this sample code for an identical CDR3. The chain employs TRBV7-9 and TRBJ1-3; D may be TRBD1 (5 bases). The germline V gene encodes CDR1 SEHNR and CDR2 FQNEAQ (reference sequence). The CDR3 extends over 15 amino acids. Here the CDR3 reads CASSLEGRTGNTIYF. CDR3 DNA (partial): TGTGCCAGCAGCTTAGAAGGCCGCACAGGAAACACA.

For this clone: The read ends 3 residues before the CDR3 terminus; that terminus is restored from the germline J gene. The chain links TRBV20-1 to TRBJ2-5; D not resolved. Germline CDR1 is DFQATT and CDR2 is SNEGSKA (reference sequence). V dropped 2 bases and J dropped 3 bases, with 16 bases sitting between them. This CDR3 spans 15 amino acids. CDR3 DNA, as far as it was read: TGCAGTGCTAGACCTATGGGCCAGAGTGAAGAGACC. This gives the protein CSARPMGQSEET. The complete CDR3 protein is CSARPMGQSEETQYF.

On this clone: The observed sequence ends 3 residues before the CDR3 terminus, with the missing tail filled in from the germline J gene. The rearrangement joins TRBV27 to TRBJ1-2, with 7 positions matching TRBD1. The V and J ends lost 5 bases and 7 bases, in that order; junction bases with no gene match: 4. The CDR3 has 12 residues. In germline, CDR1 is MNHEY, CDR2 SMNVEV (reference sequence). CDR3 bases read: TGTGCCAGCAGTCGAGACAGGGCTGGC. Residues: CASSRDRAG. Given in full, the CDR3 is CASSRDRAGYTF.

To note about this clone: The read falls 3 residues short of the CDR3 end, and the missing part is taken from the germline J gene. This chain uses TRBV7-6 with TRBJ1-1; 7 nucleotides align to TRBD1. The CDR3 is 16 amino acids. Germline values: CDR1 SGHVS, CDR2 FNYEAQ. With 1 base clipped from V and 4 bases from J, the junction kept 9 bases outside the gene matches. The covered CDR3 bases are TGTGCCAGCAGCTTAGAGGGGGCCGGGTGGGGCACTGAA. It encodes CASSLEGAGWGTE. The whole CDR3 is CASSLEGAGWGTEAFF.

Points on this clone: The CDR3 end lies 3 residues beyond the end of the read and is filled in from the germline J gene. The chain couples TRBV20-1 to TRBJ2-1; TRBD1 might be the D (6 bases). Germline V gene data show CDR1 as DFQATT and CDR2 as SNEGSKA (reference sequence). The CDR3 runs 16 residues. Trimming left V 4 bases short and J 2 bases short, with 18 bases between. The CDR3 protein is CSATGLQGTTYNEQFF. CDR3 DNA (partial): TGCAGTGCTACCGGATTACAGGGTACCACCTACAATGAG.

Notes on this clone: With the read ending 3 residues before the CDR3 end, the germline J gene is used to fill in that end. The chain combines TRBV23-1 with TRBJ1-4; TRBD1 matches 8 bases. TRBV23-1 is placed among ORFs of uncertain function. Unmatched junction bases numbered 9, after V lost 8 bases and J lost 1 base. This CDR3 is 16 amino acids long. The covered CDR3 bases are TGCGCCAGCGGGGGACAGGCTTGTGTAACTAATGAAAAA. Translation gives CASGGQACVTNEK. The whole CDR3 protein is CASGGQACVTNEKLFF.

To note about this clone: The CDR3 end lies 3 residues beyond the end of the read and is filled in from the germline J gene. The chain links TRBV30 to TRBJ1-6; unclear D gene. Germline V gene lookup returns CDR1 GTSNPN and CDR2 SVGIG (reference sequence). V lost 4 bases and J lost 9, with 10 bases in between. This CDR3 contains 12 residues. Incomplete CDR3 DNA: TGTGCCTGGAATATGGCGGGTTCACCC. The encoded protein is CAWNMAGSP. The entire CDR3 is CAWNMAGSPLHF.

For this clone: The DNA ends 3 residues before the CDR3 does, and the rest of the CDR3 is filled in from the germline J gene. This chain joins TRBV19 and TRBJ2-2, with TRBD2 matching 8 bases. With 3 bases clipped from V and 4 bases from J, the junction kept 7 bases outside the gene matches. This CDR3 region has 16 residues. CDR1 is LNHDA, CDR2 SQIVND, per germline (reference sequence). The sequenced CDR3 bases are TGTGCCAGTAGTATTAAAGCGGGAGTAGTCACCGGGGAG. This encodes CASSIKAGVVTGE. Given in full, the CDR3 is CASSIKAGVVTGELFF. Drawing the rest from reference TRBV19 and TRBJ2-2, the complete variable domain is DGGITQSPKYLFRKEGQNVTLSCEQNLNHDAMYWYRQDPGQGLRLIYYSQIVNDFQKGDIAEGYSVSREKKESFPLTVTSAQKNPTAFYLCASSIKAGVVTGELFFGEGSRLTVL.

Notes on this clone: The CDR3 goes on 3 residues after the read ends, and that part is filled in from the germline J gene. The chain uses TRBV19 and TRBJ2-3; possible D gene TRBD1, 7 bases. The CDR3 length is 15 residues. In germline, CDR1 is LNHDA, CDR2 SQIVND (reference sequence). The V and J ends lost 5 bases and 5 bases respectively, with 17 bases between them. CDR3 sequence: CASSPQDRREDTQYF. The sequenced part of the CDR3 DNA is TGTGCCAGTAGTCCCCAGGACAGGCGGGAAGATACG.

Note on this clone: The DNA ends 3 residues before the CDR3 does, and the rest of the CDR3 is filled in from the germline J gene. The chain has TRBV2 and TRBJ1-5; 7 nucleotides align to TRBD1. J gave up 6 bases and V 8 bases, and 10 bases lay outside the gene matches. Per germline, CDR1 SNHLY and CDR2 FYNNEI. There are 14 residues in the CDR3. Incomplete CDR3 DNA: TGTGCCAGCTCGAAAAACAGGGGCGGTCAGCCC. Translated: CASSKNRGGQP. The entire CDR3 sequence reads CASSKNRGGQPQHF.

Concerning this clone: The CDR3 end lies 3 residues beyond the end of the read and is filled in from the germline J gene. The gene calls are TRBV30 and TRBJ1-1, with 8 positions matching TRBD1. Germline loops: CDR1 GTSNPN, CDR2 SVGIG (reference sequence). This CDR3 has 12 residues. The CDR3 bases that were read are TGTGCCTGGAGTTCAGGGGGCCCCGAA. It yields the protein CAWSSGGPE. The CDR3 as a whole reads CAWSSGGPEAFF.

The part of the CDR3 DNA that was read is TGTGCCAGCAGCAAAGGAGCGCAGAACACTGAA. As protein: CASSKGAQNTE. Given in full, the CDR3 is CASSKGAQNTEAFF. The chain recombines TRBV5-4 with TRBJ1-1; D is unresolved. The DNA ends 3 residues before the CDR3 does, and the rest of the CDR3 is filled in from the germline J gene. Trimming stripped 4 bases from V and 1 base from J, with 11 bases between. The CDR3 sequence is 14 residues long. Germline CDR1 reads SGHNT; CDR2 reads YYREEE (reference sequence).

For this clone: The read comes to an end 3 residues before the CDR3 does, leaving the germline J gene to fill in the end. The V and J genes are TRBV5-1 and TRBJ2-3; 10 bases are a match to TRBD1. The CDR3 runs 14 residues. J lost 5 bases, V lost 4 bases, and 4 bases had no gene match. Germline V lookup: CDR1 SGHRS, CDR2 YFSETQ. CDR3 DNA, as far as it was read: TGCGCCAGCAGCACCGGGACAGGGGAAGATACG. Residues: CASSTGTGEDT. The full CDR3 is CASSTGTGEDTQYF.

On this clone: The sequence runs out 3 residues before the end of the CDR3; the remainder is reconstructed from the germline J gene. The genes are TRBV7-9 and TRBJ2-4; perhaps TRBD1 as D (6 bases). The CDR3 loop spans 14 amino acids. Germline loops: CDR1 SEHNR, CDR2 FQNEAQ (reference sequence). Partial CDR3 DNA: TGTGCCAGCAGCCTAACAGACAGGTCCCGTGGT. Translating gives CASSLTDRSRG. The full-length CDR3 reads as CASSLTDRSRGQYF.

In regard to this clone: The read finishes 3 residues shy of the CDR3 end, and the germline J gene is used to complete it. This chain links TRBV19 with TRBJ1-5; no definite D call. Germline CDR1 is LNHDA and CDR2 is SQIVND (reference sequence). V shed 0 bases and J shed 3 bases, with 6 bases lying between them. The CDR3 length is 14 residues. Partial CDR3 DNA: TGTGCCAGTAGTATAGATCTAAACAATCAGCCC. Residues: CASSIDLNNQP. The entire CDR3 protein reads CASSIDLNNQPQHF.

A remark on this clone: The read terminates 3 residues ahead of where the CDR3 ends, so the germline J gene completes it. This chain links TRBV5-1 with TRBJ2-1; D is undetermined. V was clipped by 4 bases and J by 9 bases, with 17 bases between them. This CDR3 region has 14 residues. CDR1 and CDR2 from the germline V gene are SGHRS and YFSETQ. CDR3 DNA, as far as it was read: TGCGCCAGCAGCCCCCGTACTACTCCTAGTGAG. Encoded protein: CASSPRTTPSE. The whole CDR3 sequence is CASSPRTTPSEQFF. Drawing the rest from reference TRBV5-1 and TRBJ2-1, the complete variable domain is KAGVTQTPRYLIKTRGQQVTLSCSPISGHRSVSWYQQTPGQGLQFLFEYFSETQRNKGNFPGRFSGRQFSNSRSEMNVSTLELGDSALYLCASSPRTTPSEQFFGPGTRLTVL.

Comments on this clone: Sequencing ends 3 residues short of the CDR3 end; the germline J gene provides the rest. This rearrangement joins TRBV19 to TRBJ1-2, with a tentative D call TRBD1 (6 bases). The CDR3 extends over 12 amino acids. From germline, CDR1 is LNHDA and CDR2 SQIVND (reference sequence). V was clipped by 5 bases and J by 4 bases, with 8 bases between them. The sequenced part of the CDR3 DNA is TGTGCCAGTAGTGTGGGGGCCTATGGC. Protein: CASSVGAYG. The entire CDR3 protein reads CASSVGAYGYTF.

Comments on this clone: Read coverage stops 3 residues before the CDR3 terminus; the germline J gene supplies the remainder. The chain joins TRBV10-2 to TRBJ2-3, with 11 bases fitting TRBD2. CDR1 is WSHSY, CDR2 SAAADI, per germline. The CDR3 covers 14 residues. The V gene end was trimmed by 10 bases and the J gene end by 0 bases; junction bases not matched to a gene: 3. Partial CDR3 DNA: TGCGCCACCGTAGCGGGGGGGAGCACAGATACG. Its translation is CATVAGGSTDT. The whole CDR3 sequence is CATVAGGSTDTQYF.

Concerning this clone itself: The read ends 3 residues shy of where the CDR3 ends; the end is completed using the germline J gene. The V call is TRBV5-1, the J call TRBJ2-5, with a weak D call TRBD1 (5 bases). CDR3 length: 15 residues. Germline CDR1 and CDR2: SGHRS and YFSETQ. CDR3 loop: CASSLGQISTDTQYF. The sequenced CDR3 bases are TGCGCCAGCAGCTTGGGACAGATAAGCACAGATACC.

Remarks on this clone: The DNA ends 3 residues before the CDR3 does, and the rest of the CDR3 is filled in from the germline J gene. The V gene is TRBV5-6, the J gene TRBJ1-2, with D possibly TRBD1 on 5 matching bases. Trimming shortened V by 2 bases and J by 5 bases, and 16 bases separated the two germline ends. This CDR3 is 15 amino acids long. Germline CDR1 and CDR2: SGHDT and YYEEEE. CDR3 amino acids: CASSLPDTGDYGYTF. Partial CDR3 DNA: TGTGCCAGCAGCTTACCGGATACAGGAGATTATGGC.

In the case of this clone: The read terminates 3 residues before the CDR3 end, so the remaining end is supplied by the germline J gene. J is TRBJ2-3 and V is TRBV5-1; D gene ambiguous. Germline loops: CDR1 SGHRS, CDR2 YFSETQ. Trimming left V 0 bases short and J 1 base short, with 9 bases between. This CDR3 is built from 15 residues. The CDR3 DNA, read in part, is TGCGCCAGCAGCTTGGGCCAGGTAGGCACAGATACG. Translated, it gives CASSLGQVGTDT. The full CDR3 is CASSLGQVGTDTQYF.

A note on this clone: The CDR3 extends 3 residues past the end of the read, so its final part is completed from the germline J gene. V gene TRBV30 combines with J gene TRBJ2-3, with unresolved D. Trimming removed 5 bases at V and 2 bases at J, with 14 bases between. The CDR3 length is 14 residues. Germline CDR1 reads GTSNPN; CDR2 reads SVGIG (reference sequence). This CDR3 reads CAWYLVPHTDTQYF. The covered CDR3 bases are TGTGCCTGGTACTTAGTGCCTCACACAGATACG.

On this clone: The read falls 3 residues short of the CDR3 end, and the missing part is taken from the germline J gene. The chain combines TRBV19 with TRBJ2-1; 11 positions match TRBD2. The CDR3 consists of 15 residues. Germline loops: CDR1 LNHDA, CDR2 SQIVND (reference sequence). V shed 5 bases, J shed 7 bases, and the junction held 7 bases outside the gene matches. The DNA read from the CDR3 is TGTGCCAGTAGTGCACTAGCGGGAGTCGGGAATGAG. It codes for CASSALAGVGNE. The entire CDR3 protein is CASSALAGVGNEQFF.

As for this clone: The read terminates 3 residues ahead of where the CDR3 ends, so the germline J gene completes it. The chain links TRBV19 to TRBJ2-7; D ambiguous. The germline CDR1 and CDR2 sequences are LNHDA and SQIVND (reference sequence). The CDR3 is made up of 13 amino acids. V was cut by 3 bases and J by 3 bases, with 9 bases left in between. The CDR3 loop reads CASSIPHFYEQYF. The DNA read from the CDR3 is TGTGCCAGTAGTATTCCTCACTTCTACGAG.

A remark on this clone: Sequencing ends 3 residues short of the CDR3 end; the germline J gene provides the rest. The chain has TRBV30 and TRBJ2-5; D is perhaps TRBD1 (7 bases). This CDR3 is built from 13 residues. Trimming removed 4 bases at V and 4 bases at J, with 13 bases between. CDR1 GTSNPN and CDR2 SVGIG come from the germline V gene (reference sequence). The sequenced part of the CDR3 DNA is TGTGCCTGGAACCGGAGGGGGCGAGAGACC. Protein sequence: CAWNRRGRET. The whole CDR3 is CAWNRRGRETQYF. Full variable domain (remainder filled in from reference TRBV30 and TRBJ2-5): SQTIHQWPATLVQPVGSPLSLECTVEGTSNPNLYWYRQAAGRGLQLLFYSVGIGQISSEVPQNLSASRPQDRQFILSSKKLLLSDSGFYLCAWNRRGRETQYFGPGTRLLVL.

On this clone itself: The CDR3 end lies 3 residues beyond the end of the read and is filled in from the germline J gene. The chain joins TRBV11-2 to TRBJ2-5; D uncertain. The CDR3 has 12 residues. Germline V gives CDR1 SGHAT, CDR2 FQNNGV. V lost 1 base, J lost 4 bases, and 4 bases lay in between. The sequenced part of the CDR3 DNA is TGTGCCAGCAGCTTAGTATCAGAGACC. Its protein is CASSLVSET. The whole CDR3 sequence reads CASSLVSETQYF.

About this clone: The read halts 3 residues ahead of the CDR3 end, with the missing end drawn from the germline J gene. The V and J genes are TRBV7-6 and TRBJ2-2; TRBD1 matches at 9 bases. The CDR3 length is 15 residues. The V gene's germline CDR1 is SGHVS and CDR2 FNYEAQ. Incomplete CDR3 DNA: TGTGCCAGCAGCCCCGGACAGGGGATTAATGAAAAG. Translation: CASSPGQGINEK. The whole CDR3 region reads CASSPGQGINEKLFF.

Worth noting for this clone: Sequencing ends 3 residues short of the CDR3 end; the germline J gene provides the rest. The chain couples TRBV6-1 to TRBJ2-2; D may be TRBD1 (5 bases). Deletions cut 4 bases from V and 3 bases from J, with 6 bases between. From germline, CDR1 is MNHNS and CDR2 SASEGT. The length of the CDR3 is 13 residues. The CDR3: CASSAGHTGELFF. Incomplete CDR3 DNA: TGTGCCAGCAGTGCAGGGCACACCGGGGAG.